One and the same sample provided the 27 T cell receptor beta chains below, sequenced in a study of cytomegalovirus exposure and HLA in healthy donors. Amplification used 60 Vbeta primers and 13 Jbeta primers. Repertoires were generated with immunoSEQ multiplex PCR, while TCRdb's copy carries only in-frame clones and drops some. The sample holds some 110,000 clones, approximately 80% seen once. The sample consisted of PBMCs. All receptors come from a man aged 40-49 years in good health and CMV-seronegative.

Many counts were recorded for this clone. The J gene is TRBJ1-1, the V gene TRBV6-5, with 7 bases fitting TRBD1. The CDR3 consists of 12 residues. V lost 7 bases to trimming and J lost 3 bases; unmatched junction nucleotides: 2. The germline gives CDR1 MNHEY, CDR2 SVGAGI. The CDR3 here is CASTQGDTEAFF. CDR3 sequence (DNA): TGTGCCAGCACCCAGGGGGACACTGAAGCTTTCTTT.

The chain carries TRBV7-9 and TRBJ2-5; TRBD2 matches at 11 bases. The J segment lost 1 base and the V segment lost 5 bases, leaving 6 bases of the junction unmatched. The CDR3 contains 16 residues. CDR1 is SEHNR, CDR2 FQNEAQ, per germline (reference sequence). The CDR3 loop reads CASSRYLAGGQETQYF. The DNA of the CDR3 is TGTGCCAGCAGCAGATATCTAGCGGGGGGCCAAGAGACCCAGTACTTC.

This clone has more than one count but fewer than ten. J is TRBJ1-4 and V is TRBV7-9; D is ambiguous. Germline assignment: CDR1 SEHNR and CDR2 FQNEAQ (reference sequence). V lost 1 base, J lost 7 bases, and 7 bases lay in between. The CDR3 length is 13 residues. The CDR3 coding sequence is TGTGCCAGCAGCTTAGAGAGAGGTGAAAAACTGTTTTTT. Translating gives CASSLERGEKLFF.

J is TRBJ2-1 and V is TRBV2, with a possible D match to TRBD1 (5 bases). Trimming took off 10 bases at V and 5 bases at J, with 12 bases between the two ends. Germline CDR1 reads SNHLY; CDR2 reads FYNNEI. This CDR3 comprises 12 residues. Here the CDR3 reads CATQTDNNEQFF. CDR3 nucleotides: TGTGCCACCCAGACAGACAACAATGAGCAGTTCTTC.

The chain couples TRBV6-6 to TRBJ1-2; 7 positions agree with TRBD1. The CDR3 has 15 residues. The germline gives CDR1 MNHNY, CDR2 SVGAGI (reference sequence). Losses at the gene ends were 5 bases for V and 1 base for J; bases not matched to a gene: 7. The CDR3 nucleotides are TGTGCCAGCAGTCAATGGACAGGTGATAACTATGGCTACACCTTC. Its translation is CASSQWTGDNYGYTF.

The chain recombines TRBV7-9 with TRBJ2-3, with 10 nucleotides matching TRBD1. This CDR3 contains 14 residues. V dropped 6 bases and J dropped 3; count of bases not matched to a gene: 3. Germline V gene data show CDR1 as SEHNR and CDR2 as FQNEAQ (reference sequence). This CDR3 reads CASRPGQGTDTQYF. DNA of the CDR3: TGTGCCAGCAGACCGGGACAGGGGACAGATACGCAGTATTTT.

CDR3 in amino acids: CASSFGGQGAKASTDTQYF. The CDR3 DNA reads as TGTGCCAGCAGTTTCGGGGGACAGGGTGCAAAGGCTAGCACAGATACGCAGTATTTT. J is TRBJ2-3 and V is TRBV27; 9 bases match TRBD1. CDR1 is MNHEY and CDR2 is SMNVEV in the germline V gene (reference sequence). Germline trimming cut 3 bases from V and 0 bases from J; bases unmatched to any gene: 13. The CDR3 consists of 19 residues.

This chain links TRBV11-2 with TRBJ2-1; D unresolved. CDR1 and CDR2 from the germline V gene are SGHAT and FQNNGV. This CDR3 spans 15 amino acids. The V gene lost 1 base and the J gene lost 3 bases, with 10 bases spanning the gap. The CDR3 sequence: CASSLGQVGYNEQFF. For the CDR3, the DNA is TGTGCCAGCAGCTTAGGGCAGGTAGGCTACAATGAGCAGTTCTTC.

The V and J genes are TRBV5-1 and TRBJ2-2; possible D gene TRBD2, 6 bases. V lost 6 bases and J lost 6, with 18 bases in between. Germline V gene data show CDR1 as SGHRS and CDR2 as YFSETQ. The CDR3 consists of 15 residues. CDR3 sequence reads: CASNPRGSQSGELFF. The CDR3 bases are TGCGCCAGCAACCCTCGGGGGAGTCAGTCCGGGGAGCTGTTTTTT.

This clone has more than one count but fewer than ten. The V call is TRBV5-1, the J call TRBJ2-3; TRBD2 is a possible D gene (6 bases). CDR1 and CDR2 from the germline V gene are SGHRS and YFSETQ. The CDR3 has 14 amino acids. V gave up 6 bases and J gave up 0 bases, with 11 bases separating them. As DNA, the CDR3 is TGCGCCAGCAACTGGGCGGGAAGCACAGATACGCAGTATTTT. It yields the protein CASNWAGSTDTQYF.

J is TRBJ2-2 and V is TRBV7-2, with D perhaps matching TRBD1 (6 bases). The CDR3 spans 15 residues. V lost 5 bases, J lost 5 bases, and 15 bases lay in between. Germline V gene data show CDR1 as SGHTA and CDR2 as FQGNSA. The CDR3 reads CASSGTGTITGELFF. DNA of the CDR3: TGTGCCAGCAGCGGGACCGGGACAATAACCGGGGAGCTGTTTTTT.

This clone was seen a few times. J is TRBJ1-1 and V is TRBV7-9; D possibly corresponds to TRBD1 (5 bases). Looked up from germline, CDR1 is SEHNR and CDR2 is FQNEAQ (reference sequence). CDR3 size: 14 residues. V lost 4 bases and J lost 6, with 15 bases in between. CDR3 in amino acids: CASSSLRGSSEAFF. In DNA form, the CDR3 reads TGTGCCAGCAGCTCGCTCCGGGGGAGCTCTGAAGCTTTCTTT.

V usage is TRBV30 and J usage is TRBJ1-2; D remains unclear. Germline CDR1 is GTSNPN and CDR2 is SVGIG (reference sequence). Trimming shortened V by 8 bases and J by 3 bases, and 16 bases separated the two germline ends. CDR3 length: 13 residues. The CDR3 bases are TGTGCCGGTATCGGGAGTCTGGACTATGGCTACACCTTC. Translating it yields CAGIGSLDYGYTF. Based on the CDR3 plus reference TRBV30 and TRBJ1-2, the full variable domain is SQTIHQWPATLVQPVGSPLSLECTVEGTSNPNLYWYRQAAGRGLQLLFYSVGIGQISSEVPQNLSASRPQDRQFILSSKKLLLSDSGFYLCAGIGSLDYGYTFGSGTRLTVV.

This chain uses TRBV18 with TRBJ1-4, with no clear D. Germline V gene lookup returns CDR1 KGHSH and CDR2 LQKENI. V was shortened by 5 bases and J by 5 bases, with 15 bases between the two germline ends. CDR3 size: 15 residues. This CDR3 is CASSTTTGQNEKLFF. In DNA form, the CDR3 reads TGTGCCAGCTCAACCACCACGGGTCAGAATGAAAAACTGTTTTTT.

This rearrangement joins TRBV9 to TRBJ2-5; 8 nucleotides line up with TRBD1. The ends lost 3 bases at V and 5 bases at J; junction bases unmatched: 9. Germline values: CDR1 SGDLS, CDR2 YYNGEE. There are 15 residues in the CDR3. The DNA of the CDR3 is TGTGCCAGCAGCGCCGACAGGGGTGCCCGGGAGACCCAGTACTTC. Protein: CASSADRGARETQYF.

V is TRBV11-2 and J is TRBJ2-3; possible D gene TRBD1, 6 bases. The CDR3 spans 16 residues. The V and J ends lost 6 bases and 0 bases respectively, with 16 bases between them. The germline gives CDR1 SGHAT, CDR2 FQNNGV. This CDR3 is CASRRHGQSSTDTQYF. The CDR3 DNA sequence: TGTGCCAGCAGACGTCACGGACAGTCTAGCACAGATACGCAGTATTTT.

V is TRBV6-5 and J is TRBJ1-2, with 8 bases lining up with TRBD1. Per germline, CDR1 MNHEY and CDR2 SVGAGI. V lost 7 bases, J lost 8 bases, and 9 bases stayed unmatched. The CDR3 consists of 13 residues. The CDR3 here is CASTTTGVEGYTF. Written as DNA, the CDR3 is TGTGCCAGCACCACGACAGGGGTCGAGGGCTACACCTTC.

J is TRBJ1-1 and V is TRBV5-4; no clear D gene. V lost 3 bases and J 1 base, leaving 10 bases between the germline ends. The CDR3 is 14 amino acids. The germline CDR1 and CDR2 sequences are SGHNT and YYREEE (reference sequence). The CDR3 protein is CASSWNSENTEAFF. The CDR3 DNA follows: TGTGCCAGCAGCTGGAACAGTGAGAACACTGAAGCTTTCTTT.

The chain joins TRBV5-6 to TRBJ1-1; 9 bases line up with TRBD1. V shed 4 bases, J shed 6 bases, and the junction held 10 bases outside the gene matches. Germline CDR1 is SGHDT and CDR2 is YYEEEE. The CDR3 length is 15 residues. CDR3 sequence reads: CASSHNTGGASEAFF. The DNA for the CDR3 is TGTGCCAGCAGCCACAACACAGGGGGCGCTTCTGAAGCTTTCTTT.

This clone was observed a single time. DNA for the CDR3: TGTGCCAGCAGCCAGGATAGCAATCAGCCCCAGCATTTT. This translates into CASSQDSNQPQHF. The rearrangement uses TRBV11-2 and TRBJ1-5; D is uncertain. This CDR3 has 13 residues. Trimming left V 5 bases short and J 0 bases short, with 5 bases between. The V gene's germline CDR1 is SGHAT and CDR2 FQNNGV.

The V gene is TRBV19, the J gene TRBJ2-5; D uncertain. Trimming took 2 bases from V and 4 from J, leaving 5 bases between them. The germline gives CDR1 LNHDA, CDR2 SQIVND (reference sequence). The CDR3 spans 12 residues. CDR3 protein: CASSIIGETQYF. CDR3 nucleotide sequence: TGTGCCAGTAGTATAATCGGAGAGACCCAGTACTTC.

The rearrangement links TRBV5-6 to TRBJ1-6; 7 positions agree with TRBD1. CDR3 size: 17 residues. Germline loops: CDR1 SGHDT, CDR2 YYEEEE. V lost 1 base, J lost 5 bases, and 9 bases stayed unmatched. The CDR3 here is CASSLHPGGLDNSPLHF. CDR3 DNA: TGTGCCAGCAGCTTGCACCCAGGGGGACTCGATAATTCACCCCTCCACTTT.

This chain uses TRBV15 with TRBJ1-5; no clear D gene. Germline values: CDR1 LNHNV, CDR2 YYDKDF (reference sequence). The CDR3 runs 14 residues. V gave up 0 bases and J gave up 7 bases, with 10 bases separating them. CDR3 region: CATSRDRAGQPQHF. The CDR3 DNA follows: TGTGCCACCAGCAGAGATCGTGCGGGGCAGCCCCAGCATTTT.

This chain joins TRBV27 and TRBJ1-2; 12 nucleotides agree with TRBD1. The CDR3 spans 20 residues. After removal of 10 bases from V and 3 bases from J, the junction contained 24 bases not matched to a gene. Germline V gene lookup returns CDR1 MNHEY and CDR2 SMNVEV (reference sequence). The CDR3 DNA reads TGTGCCACCATATCGGCGTTTGAGGGGACAGGGGGCAAAGTAGACTATGGCTACACCTTC. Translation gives CATISAFEGTGGKVDYGYTF.

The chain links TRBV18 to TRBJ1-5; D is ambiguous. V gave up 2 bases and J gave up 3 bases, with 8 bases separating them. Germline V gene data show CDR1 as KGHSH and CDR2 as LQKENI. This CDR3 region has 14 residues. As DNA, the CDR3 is TGTGCCAGCTCACCAGGCGGATACAATCAGCCCCAGCATTTT. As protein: CASSPGGYNQPQHF.

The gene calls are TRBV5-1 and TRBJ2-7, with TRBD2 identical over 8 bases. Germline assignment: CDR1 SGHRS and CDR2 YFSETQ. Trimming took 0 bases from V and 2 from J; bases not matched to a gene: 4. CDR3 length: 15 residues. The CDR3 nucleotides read TGCGCCAGCAGCTTGGTAGCGGGACCAACCTACGAGCAGTACTTC. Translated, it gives CASSLVAGPTYEQYF. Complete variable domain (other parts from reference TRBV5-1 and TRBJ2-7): KAGVTQTPRYLIKTRGQQVTLSCSPISGHRSVSWYQQTPGQGLQFLFEYFSETQRNKGNFPGRFSGRQFSNSRSEMNVSTLELGDSALYLCASSLVAGPTYEQYFGPGTRLTVT.

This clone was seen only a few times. The CDR3 sequence is CASSPPAGAGNTIYF. The CDR3 coding sequence is TGTGCCAGCTCACCACCAGCAGGGGCTGGAAACACCATATATTTT. The V and J genes are TRBV18 and TRBJ1-3; a weak D match, TRBD1 (6 bases). This CDR3 has 15 residues. Germline V gene data show CDR1 as KGHSH and CDR2 as LQKENI. V was shortened by 0 bases and J by 2 bases, with 8 bases between the two germline ends.